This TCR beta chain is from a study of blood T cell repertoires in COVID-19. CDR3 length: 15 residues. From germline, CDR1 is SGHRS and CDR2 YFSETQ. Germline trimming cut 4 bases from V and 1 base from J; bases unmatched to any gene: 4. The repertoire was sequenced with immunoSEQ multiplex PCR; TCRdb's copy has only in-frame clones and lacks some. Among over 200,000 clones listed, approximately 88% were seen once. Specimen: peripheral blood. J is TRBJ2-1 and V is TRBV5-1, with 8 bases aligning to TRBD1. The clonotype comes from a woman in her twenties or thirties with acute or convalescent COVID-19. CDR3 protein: CASSINRGSYNEQFF. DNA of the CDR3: TGCGCCAGCAGCATCAACAGGGGGTCCTACAATGAGCAGTTCTTC.